This T cell receptor beta chain was observed in a study of type 1 and type 2 diabetes patients. This clonotype occurred a few times. Germline V CDR1 and CDR2: LNHDA, SQIVND (reference sequence). V was shortened by 3 bases and J by 0 bases, with 12 bases between the two germline ends. This CDR3 is built from 15 residues. The PCR template was genomic DNA. A primer set of 30 forward and 13 reverse primers amplified the CDR3. TCRdb re-analysed the multiplex PCR reads in MiXCR, keeping a single row per CDR3 protein. The sample lists 250,000 or so distinct CDR3 sequences; over 45% were seen once. Specimen: peripheral blood mononuclear cells (PBMCs). This clonotype was sampled from a man between 18 and 35 years old with type 2 diabetes. The rearrangement uses TRBV19 and TRBJ2-7; D might be TRBD2 (6 bases). CDR3 region: CASSMSEGYSYEQYF. The CDR3 DNA reads TGTGCCAGTAGTATGTCGGAGGGGTACTCCTACGAGCAGTACTTC.